These T cell receptor beta chains were read from a single sample in a study of HIV-infected children after antiretroviral therapy interruption. MiXCR, applied by TCRdb to the 3' RACE reads, yields one record per CDR3 protein. The repertoire has 30,000 to 50,000 distinct CDR3 sequences, approximately 7% of them found once; the top ten carry about 1%. The sequencing here drew on CD45RA+ CD4+ T cells from PBMCs, pooled from several time points, taken from a donor given antiretroviral therapy, either interrupted or continuous. The receptor set was obtained from a pool of human donors with HIV. Both conserved end residues are part of each CDR3. A D gene is named only where the DNA matches it firmly. Where a row states a size, it is once, few, many or the class of an expanded clone; other rows omit it.

j_call d_call clone_size v_call cdr3_nt cdr3_aa
TRBJ1-5 - - TRBV20-1 TGCAGTGTGCCACGACAGGGCAATCAGCCCCAGCATTTT CSVPRQGNQPQHF
TRBJ1-1 - many TRBV28 TGTGCCAGCAGTTTAGGGGGGGCGGAGGTCACTGAAGCTTTCTTT CASSLGGAEVTEAFF
TRBJ2-2 TRBD1 few TRBV5-1 TGCGCCAGCAGCTTGTGGGACAGCCGCACCGGGGAGCTGTTTTTT CASSLWDSRTGELFF
TRBJ2-7 - many TRBV12-3/TRBV12-4 TGTGCCAGCAGCCAGATAAAGGTAGTTAATCTGGGCGAGCAGTACTTC CASSQIKVVNLGEQYF
TRBJ2-5 - many TRBV7-7 TGTGCCAGCAGCTTAATTAAGGGAGAGCCGGTGGAGACCCAGTACTTC CASSLIKGEPVETQYF
TRBJ2-3 - many TRBV3-1 TGTGCCAGCAGCCCTAGCTGGTCAGGGTTGGGAGATACGCAGTATTTT CASSPSWSGLGDTQYF
TRBJ1-1 - many TRBV18 TGTGCCAGCTCGACACAGGGAGACACTGAAGCTTTCTTT CASSTQGDTEAFF
TRBJ2-7 - many TRBV5-4 TGTGCCAGCAGTCGGACTGGCTACGAGCAGTACTTC CASSRTGYEQYF
TRBJ2-5 TRBD2 many TRBV20-1 TGCAGTGCACCGACTAGCGGGAAAGAGACCCAGTACTTC CSAPTSGKETQYF
TRBJ2-1 TRBD2 - TRBV20-1 TGCAGTGCTAAGCGCCTAGCGGGAGGCTACAATGAGCAGTTCTTC CSAKRLAGGYNEQFF
TRBJ1-5 TRBD1 many TRBV4-1 TGCGCCAGCAGCCTAGGGACAGTCTATCAGCCCCAGCATTTT CASSLGTVYQPQHF
TRBJ1-4 - many TRBV4-1 TGCGCCAGCAGCCAAGAATCACAGGTTAATGAAAAACTGTTTTTT CASSQESQVNEKLFF
TRBJ1-3 TRBD1 - TRBV5-4 TGTGCCAGCAGCCCGCCGACAGGGAAATCAAACACCATATATTTT CASSPPTGKSNTIYF
TRBJ1-2 TRBD1 many TRBV7-9 TGTGCCAGCAGCTCCTCCGGGACAGCTCATGGCTACACCTTC CASSSSGTAHGYTF
TRBJ2-5 TRBD2 many TRBV29-1 TGCAGCGTCCCTCCCACTAGCGGGCCCCAAGAGACCCAGTACTTC CSVPPTSGPQETQYF
TRBJ2-5 - many TRBV9 TGTGCCAGCAGCCCGACAGGCAAAGAGACCCAGTACTTC CASSPTGKETQYF